This T cell receptor (beta chain) was recorded in a study of cytomegalovirus exposure and HLA in healthy donors. The PCR employed 60 Vbeta primers together with 13 Jbeta primers. The data were produced by immunoSEQ multiplex PCR, yet TCRdb's version contains in-frame clones alone and is incomplete. The sample shows roughly 200,000 clones, about four fifths of them seen only once. J lost 11 bases, V lost 2 bases, and 9 bases had no gene match. This CDR3 spans 16 amino acids. CDR1 is MDHEN and CDR2 is SYDVKM in the germline V gene. Sequenced sample: PBMCs. V gene TRBV28 combines with J gene TRBJ2-4; 13 bases are shared with TRBD2. This receptor was obtained from a male donor in good health and CMV-seronegative. Here the CDR3 DNA reads TGTGCCAGCAGTTTAAGGACTAGCGGGAGCTTGGGGTTTCAGTACTTC. It specifies CASSLRTSGSLGFQYF.